A selection of T cell receptor beta chains follows, all from one sample in a study of cytomegalovirus exposure and HLA in healthy donors. TCRdb's table, derived via immunoSEQ multiplex PCR, lists solely in-frame clones and lacks some. The data show around 140,000 clones, about four fifths seen once. The sample was PBMCs. These receptors came from a male donor in good health and CMV-seronegative. The CDR3 runs from the conserved cysteine through the conserved F or W. D genes are given only for firm matches. Size is omitted from some rows. Given values are once, few, many or a class for expanded clones.

>-|TRBV7-8|TRBJ2-1|-
TGTGCCAGCAGCTTAGCGCCAGGGGAAAATGAGCAGTTCTTC
CASSLAPGENEQFF
>-|TRBV7-9|TRBJ2-1|-
TGTGCCAGCACCCTCTGGGCCCCAGACAATGAGCAGTTCTTC
CASTLWAPDNEQFF
>-|TRBV7-9|TRBJ1-2|TRBD1
TGTGCCAGCAGCCTCCGAACAGGGGGTGGCTCCTATGGCTACACCTTC
CASSLRTGGGSYGYTF
>-|TRBV7-3|TRBJ2-5|TRBD1
TGTGCCAGCAGCCAGGGGGCGCGAGAGACCCAGTACTTC
CASSQGARETQYF
>-|TRBV10-1|TRBJ2-1|TRBD2
TGCGCCAGCAGTGAGTCGGGGACTAGCGGGGGGCCCAATGAGCAGTTCTTC
CASSESGTSGGPNEQFF
>-|TRBV7-2|TRBJ1-1|TRBD1
TGTGCCAGCAGCCCCCACGGACAGGGCATGAACACTGAAGCTTTCTTT
CASSPHGQGMNTEAFF
>-|TRBV6-1|TRBJ2-7|TRBD1
TGTGCCAGCAGTGAAAGAGTTGAGGGGGACAGGTCTCTTCCCTACGAGCAGTACTTC
CASSERVEGDRSLPYEQYF
>-|TRBV9|TRBJ2-7|-
TGTGCCAGCAGCGTACGCGGAGAAAATTCCTACGAGCAGTACTTC
CASSVRGENSYEQYF
>-|TRBV13|TRBJ2-1|-
TGTGCCAGCAGCCTGCCGGTGAGGTCGGAGCAGTTCTTC
CASSLPVRSEQFF
>-|TRBV6-4|TRBJ2-1|-
TGTGCCAGCAGTGACGCGGCGGGGTACAATGAGCAGTTCTTC
CASSDAAGYNEQFF
>-|TRBV15|TRBJ2-5|-
TGTGCCACCAGCAGACCTAGAGGAGGGAGAGAGACCCAGTACTTC
CATSRPRGGRETQYF
>-|TRBV19|TRBJ1-2|-
TGTGCCAGTAGGGGGACGGGGGGAGAAATTTATGGCTACACCTTC
CASRGTGGEIYGYTF
>-|TRBV11-2|TRBJ1-1|TRBD1
TGTGCCAGCAGAGGGGCAGGGGGGAACACTGAAGCTTTCTTT
CASRGAGGNTEAFF
>-|TRBV5-8|TRBJ1-2|TRBD1
TGTGCCAGCAGCTTGGAGACAGGGGACCATGGCTACACCTTC
CASSLETGDHGYTF
>-|TRBV4-1|TRBJ1-4|-
TGCGCCAGCAGCCAAGGGCAGGTTGGCGAAAAACTGTTTTTT
CASSQGQVGEKLFF
>-|TRBV6-6|TRBJ1-1|TRBD1
TGTGCCAGCAGTTACCCAGGACAGGGGAACACTGAAGCTTTCTTT
CASSYPGQGNTEAFF
>-|TRBV7-9|TRBJ1-5|-
TGTGCCAGCAGCCGACTGGATAGCAATCAGCCCCAGCATTTT
CASSRLDSNQPQHF
>-|TRBV5-4|TRBJ1-1|TRBD1
TGTGCCAGCAGCGACCGGGACAGGCTTGGGGCTGAAGCTTTCTTT
CASSDRDRLGAEAFF
>-|TRBV7-2|TRBJ2-7|TRBD1
TGTGCCAGCAGTAGGGACAGGAGCTCCTACGAGCAGTACTTC
CASSRDRSSYEQYF
>few|TRBV6-5|TRBJ1-1|TRBD1
TGTGCCAGCAGCCCCATGACAGGGCTTACTGAAGCTTTCTTT
CASSPMTGLTEAFF
>-|TRBV14|TRBJ1-2|-
TGTGCCAGCAGCCAAGGGCGCGGACAGCTCCATAACTATGGCTACACCTTC
CASSQGRGQLHNYGYTF
>-|TRBV25-1|TRBJ2-2|TRBD1
TGTGCCAGCAGTGAACAGGGGGACACCGGGGAGCTGTTTTTT
CASSEQGDTGELFF
>-|TRBV4-2|TRBJ2-3|TRBD2
TGTGCCAGCAGCCAAGAAATGTCTAGCGGGGGAACAGATACGCAGTATTTT
CASSQEMSSGGTDTQYF
>-|TRBV5-6|TRBJ2-7|TRBD1
TGTGCCAGCAGCGGCGACGGACAGGGGGCGACCGAGCAGTACTTC
CASSGDGQGATEQYF
>few|TRBV2|TRBJ1-5|-
TGTGCCAGCAAGCGGGACACCCACAATCAGCCCCAGCATTTT
CASKRDTHNQPQHF
>-|TRBV5-1|TRBJ2-5|-
TGCGCCAGCAGCTGGACTCCCCCGGAGACCCAGTACTTC
CASSWTPPETQYF
>-|TRBV29-1|TRBJ2-5|TRBD1
TGCAGCGTCAAGACAGGGGGCGGGGAGACCCAGTACTTC
CSVKTGGGETQYF
>few|TRBV6-5|TRBJ1-1|-
TGTGCCAGCGGTAGGGACATGAACACTGAAGCTTTCTTT
CASGRDMNTEAFF
>-|TRBV19|TRBJ2-2|TRBD2
TGTGCCAGTAGTATAAGTAAGCGGGGGGAAGACACCGGGGAGCTGTTTTTT
CASSISKRGEDTGELFF
>-|TRBV2|TRBJ1-2|-
TGTGCCAGCAGTGATCCAGGGGCGGCTAACTATGGCTACACCTTC
CASSDPGAANYGYTF
>-|TRBV11-3|TRBJ1-4|TRBD1
TGTGCCAGCAGCTTGGGACAGACGCTTTATAATGAAAAACTGTTTTTT
CASSLGQTLYNEKLFF
>-|TRBV5-4|TRBJ1-2|TRBD1
TGTGCCAGCAGCTTTGACAGGGGCAGTGGCTACACCTTC
CASSFDRGSGYTF
>-|TRBV30|TRBJ1-5|-
TGTGCCTGGGATGCCCGCGGCAATCAGCCCCAGCATTTT
CAWDARGNQPQHF
>-|TRBV7-9|TRBJ2-3|-
TGTGCCAGCAGCTTAGATCTCGGCGGCAACACAGATACGCAGTATTTT
CASSLDLGGNTDTQYF
>-|TRBV7-2|TRBJ1-4|-
TGTGCCAGCAGCTTCCAGGCAGGTGAAAAACTGTTTTTT
CASSFQAGEKLFF
>-|TRBV5-6|TRBJ2-3|-
TGTGCCAGCATTTTAAGCGGGTACACAGATACGCAGTATTTT
CASILSGYTDTQYF
>-|TRBV13|TRBJ1-4|TRBD1
TGTGCCAGCAGCTCCCTGGACAGGGGTAATGAAAAACTGTTTTTT
CASSSLDRGNEKLFF
>-|TRBV5-1|TRBJ1-2|-
TGCGCCAGCAGCTGGGGAGGAGAACCTAACTATGGCTACACCTTC
CASSWGGEPNYGYTF
>-|TRBV29-1|TRBJ1-4|-
TGCAGCGTTGGGCAGGGGAACGAAAAACTGTTTTTT
CSVGQGNEKLFF
>-|TRBV9|TRBJ2-7|-
TGTGCCAGCAGTCCTACAGGTTACGAGCAGTACTTC
CASSPTGYEQYF
>-|TRBV4-1|TRBJ2-2|TRBD1
TGCGCCAGCAGCCAAGGCACGACAGGGGGGAACACCGGGGAGCTGTTTTTT
CASSQGTTGGNTGELFF
>-|TRBV1|TRBJ2-3|-
TGCACCAGCAGCCAGGATCCGGGGCGGGGGGGCCCGACAGATACGCAGTATTTT
CTSSQDPGRGGPTDTQYF
>-|TRBV7-2|TRBJ2-6|TRBD2
TGTGCCAGCAGCTTAGGCGGGGGGCTTGTTGGGGCCAACGTCCTGACTTTC
CASSLGGGLVGANVLTF